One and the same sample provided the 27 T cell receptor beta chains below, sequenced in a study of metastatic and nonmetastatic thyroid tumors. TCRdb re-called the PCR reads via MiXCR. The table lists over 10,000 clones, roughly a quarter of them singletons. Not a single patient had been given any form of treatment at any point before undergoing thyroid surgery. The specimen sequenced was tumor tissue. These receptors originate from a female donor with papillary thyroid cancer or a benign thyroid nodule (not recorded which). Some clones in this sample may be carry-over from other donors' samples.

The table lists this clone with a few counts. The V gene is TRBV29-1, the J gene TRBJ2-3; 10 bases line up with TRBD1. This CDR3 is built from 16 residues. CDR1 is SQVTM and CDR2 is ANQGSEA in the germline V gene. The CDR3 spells CSVNAGTGDSTDTQYF. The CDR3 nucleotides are TGCAGTGTCAATGCCGGGACAGGGGACAGCACAGATACGCAGTATTTT.

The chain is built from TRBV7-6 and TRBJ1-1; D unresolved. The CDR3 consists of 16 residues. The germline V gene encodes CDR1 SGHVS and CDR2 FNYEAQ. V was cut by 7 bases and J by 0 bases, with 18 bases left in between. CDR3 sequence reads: CASMSGIPFVNTEAFF. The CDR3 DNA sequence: TGTGCCAGCATGTCCGGGATTCCTTTTGTGAACACTGAAGCTTTCTTT. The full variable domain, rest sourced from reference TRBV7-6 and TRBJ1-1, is GAGVSQSPRYKVTKRGQDVALRCDPISGHVSLYWYRQALGQGPEFLTYFNYEAQQDKSGLPNDRFSAERPEGSISTLTIQRTEQRDSAMYRCASMSGIPFVNTEAFFGQGTRLTVV.

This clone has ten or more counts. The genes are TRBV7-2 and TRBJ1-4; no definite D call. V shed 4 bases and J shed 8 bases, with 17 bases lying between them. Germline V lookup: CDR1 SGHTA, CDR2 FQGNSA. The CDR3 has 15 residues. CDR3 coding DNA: TGTGCCAGCAGCTATAATCAAGGGCTCTTCGAAAAACTGTTTTTT. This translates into CASSYNQGLFEKLFF.

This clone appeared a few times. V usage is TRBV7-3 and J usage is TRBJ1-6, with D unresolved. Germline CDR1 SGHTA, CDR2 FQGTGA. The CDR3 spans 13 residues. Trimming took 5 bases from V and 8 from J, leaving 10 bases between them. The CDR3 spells CASSTSGDSPLHF. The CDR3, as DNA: TGTGCCAGCAGCACAAGTGGGGATTCACCCCTCCACTTT.

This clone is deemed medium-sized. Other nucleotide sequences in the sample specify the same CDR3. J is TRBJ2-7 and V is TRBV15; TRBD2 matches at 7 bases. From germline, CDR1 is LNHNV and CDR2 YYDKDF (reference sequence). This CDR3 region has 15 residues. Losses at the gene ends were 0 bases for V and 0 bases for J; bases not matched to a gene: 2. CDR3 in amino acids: CATSRERGGSYEQYF. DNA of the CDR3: TGTGCCACCAGCAGAGAACGCGGGGGCTCCTACGAGCAGTACTTC.

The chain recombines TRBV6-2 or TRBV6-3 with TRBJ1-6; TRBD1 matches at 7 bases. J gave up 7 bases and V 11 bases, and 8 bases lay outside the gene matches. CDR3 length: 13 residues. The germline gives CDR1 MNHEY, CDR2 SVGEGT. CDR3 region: CAGGGQENSPLHF. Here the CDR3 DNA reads TGTGCCGGGGGAGGACAGGAGAATTCACCCCTCCACTTT.

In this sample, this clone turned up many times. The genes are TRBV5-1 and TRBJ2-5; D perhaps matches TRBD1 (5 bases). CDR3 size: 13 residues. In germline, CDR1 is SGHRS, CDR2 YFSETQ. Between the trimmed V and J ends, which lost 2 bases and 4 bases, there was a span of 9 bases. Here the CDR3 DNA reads TGCGCCAGCAGCTTTGGCAGGGTAGAGACCCAGTACTTC. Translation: CASSFGRVETQYF.

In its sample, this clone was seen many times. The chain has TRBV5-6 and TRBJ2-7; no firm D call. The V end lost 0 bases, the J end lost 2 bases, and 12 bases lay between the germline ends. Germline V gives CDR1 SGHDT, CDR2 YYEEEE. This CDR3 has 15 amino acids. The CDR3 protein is CASSLVPDGTYEQYF. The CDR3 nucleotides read TGTGCCAGCAGCTTGGTCCCGGACGGTACCTACGAGCAGTACTTC.

Here the CDR3 reads CASSHDRAWTEAFF. DNA for the CDR3: TGTGCCAGCAGTCACGACAGGGCGTGGACTGAAGCTTTCTTT. The chain has TRBV11-2 and TRBJ1-1; 7 bases fit TRBD1. The CDR3 is 14 amino acids. The germline V gene has CDR1 SGHAT and CDR2 FQNNGV. The junction had 9 bases not matched to a gene; V was cut back by 6 bases and J by 5 bases.

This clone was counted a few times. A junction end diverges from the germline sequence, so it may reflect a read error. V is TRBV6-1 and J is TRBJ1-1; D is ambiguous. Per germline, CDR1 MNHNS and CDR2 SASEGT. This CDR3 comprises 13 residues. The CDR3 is CAISLMITPEAFF. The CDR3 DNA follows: TGTGCCATCAGTCTAATGATTACGCCTGAAGCTTTCTTT.

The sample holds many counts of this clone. CDR3 in DNA: TGTGCCAGCAGCTACGACAGGTCGGAGACCCAGTACTTC. This gives the protein CASSYDRSETQYF. J is TRBJ2-5 and V is TRBV7-2; TRBD1 is a possible D gene (6 bases). The length of the CDR3 is 13 residues. Germline-derived CDR1 and CDR2 are SGHTA and FQGNSA. The V gene lost 4 bases and the J gene lost 5 bases, with 11 bases spanning the gap.

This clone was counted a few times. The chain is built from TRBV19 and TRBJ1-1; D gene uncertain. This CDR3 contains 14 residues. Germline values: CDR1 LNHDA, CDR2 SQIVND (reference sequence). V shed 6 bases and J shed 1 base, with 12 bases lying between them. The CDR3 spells CASRYGGRNTEAFF. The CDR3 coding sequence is TGTGCCAGTAGGTACGGAGGTCGGAACACTGAAGCTTTCTTT. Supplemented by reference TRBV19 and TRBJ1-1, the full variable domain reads DGGITQSPKYLFRKEGQNVTLSCEQNLNHDAMYWYRQDPGQGLRLIYYSQIVNDFQKGDIAEGYSVSREKKESFPLTVTSAQKNPTAFYLCASRYGGRNTEAFFGQGTRLTVV.

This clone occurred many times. CDR3 sequence (DNA): TGTGCCAGCAGCCCTAGCGGGGGGACCCCTATCACAGATACGCAGTATTTT. Its protein product is CASSPSGGTPITDTQYF. The genes are TRBV14 and TRBJ2-3, with TRBD2 matching over 11 bases. V shed 4 bases, J shed 2 bases, and the junction held 8 bases outside the gene matches. Germline CDR1 and CDR2: SGHDN and FVKESK. The CDR3 runs to 17 residues.

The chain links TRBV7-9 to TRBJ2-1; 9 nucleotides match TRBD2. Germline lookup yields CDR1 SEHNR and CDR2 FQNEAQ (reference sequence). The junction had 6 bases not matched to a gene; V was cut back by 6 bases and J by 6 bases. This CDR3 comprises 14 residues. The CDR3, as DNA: TGTGCCAGCAGGTCTAGCGGGGCGTGCAATGAGCAGTTCTTC. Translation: CASRSSGACNEQFF.

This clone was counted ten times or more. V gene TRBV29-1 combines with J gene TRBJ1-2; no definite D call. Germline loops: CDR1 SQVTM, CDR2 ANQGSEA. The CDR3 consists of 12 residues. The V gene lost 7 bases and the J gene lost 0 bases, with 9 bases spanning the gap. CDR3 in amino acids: CSAGNTNYGYTF. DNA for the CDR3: TGCAGCGCGGGTAACACTAACTATGGCTACACCTTC.

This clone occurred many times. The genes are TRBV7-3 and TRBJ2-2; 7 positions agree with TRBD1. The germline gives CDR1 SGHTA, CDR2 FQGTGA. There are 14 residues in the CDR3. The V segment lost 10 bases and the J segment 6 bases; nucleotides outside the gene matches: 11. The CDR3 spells CATKTGALAGELFF. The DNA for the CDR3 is TGTGCCACTAAAACAGGGGCCTTAGCCGGGGAGCTGTTTTTT.

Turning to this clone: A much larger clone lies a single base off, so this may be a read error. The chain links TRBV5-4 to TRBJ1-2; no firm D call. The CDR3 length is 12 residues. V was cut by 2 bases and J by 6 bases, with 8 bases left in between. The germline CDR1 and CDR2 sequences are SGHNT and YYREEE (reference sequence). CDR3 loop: CASSFGGHGYTF. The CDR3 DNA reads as TGTGCCAGCAGCTTCGGAGGCCATGGCTACACCTTC.

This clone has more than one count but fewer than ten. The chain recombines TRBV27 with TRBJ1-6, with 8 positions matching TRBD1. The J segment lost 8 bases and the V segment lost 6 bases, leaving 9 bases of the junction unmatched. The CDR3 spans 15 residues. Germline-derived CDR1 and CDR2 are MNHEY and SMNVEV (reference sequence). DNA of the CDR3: TGTGCCAGCAGGCGGACAGGGTTGGGAGATTCACCCCTCCACTTT. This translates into CASRRTGLGDSPLHF.

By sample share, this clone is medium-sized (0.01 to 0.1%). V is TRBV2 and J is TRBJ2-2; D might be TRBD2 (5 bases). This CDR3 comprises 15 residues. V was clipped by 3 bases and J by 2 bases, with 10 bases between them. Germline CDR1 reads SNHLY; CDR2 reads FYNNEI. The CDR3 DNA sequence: TGTGCCAGCAGTGATGTGAGGGAAAACACCGGGGAGCTGTTTTTT. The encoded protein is CASSDVRENTGELFF.

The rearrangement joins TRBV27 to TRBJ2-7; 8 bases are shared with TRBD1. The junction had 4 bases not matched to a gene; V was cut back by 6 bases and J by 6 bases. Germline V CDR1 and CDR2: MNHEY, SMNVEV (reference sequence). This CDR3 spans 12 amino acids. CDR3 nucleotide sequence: TGTGCCAGCAGCGACAGGGGTTTCGAGCAGTACTTC. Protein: CASSDRGFEQYF.

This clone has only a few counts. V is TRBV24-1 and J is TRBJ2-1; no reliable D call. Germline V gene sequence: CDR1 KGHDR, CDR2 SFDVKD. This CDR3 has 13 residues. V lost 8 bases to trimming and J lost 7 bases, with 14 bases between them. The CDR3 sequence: CATILYSQNEQFF. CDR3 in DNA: TGTGCCACCATTCTGTACAGCCAGAATGAGCAGTTCTTC.

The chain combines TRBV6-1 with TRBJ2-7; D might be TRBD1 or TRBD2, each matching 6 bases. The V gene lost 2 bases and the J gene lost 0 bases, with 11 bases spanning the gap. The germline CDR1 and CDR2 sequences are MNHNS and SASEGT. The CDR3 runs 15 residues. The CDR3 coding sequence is TGTGCCAGCAGTGAAAGGGGGGCACTCTCCTACGAGCAGTACTTC. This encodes CASSERGALSYEQYF.

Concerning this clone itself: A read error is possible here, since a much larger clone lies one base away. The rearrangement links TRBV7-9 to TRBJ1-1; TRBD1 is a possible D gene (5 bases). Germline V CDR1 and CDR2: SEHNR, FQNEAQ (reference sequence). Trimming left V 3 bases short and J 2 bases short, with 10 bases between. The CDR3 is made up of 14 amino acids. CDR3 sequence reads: CASSLGVLNTEAFF. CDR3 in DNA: TGTGCCAGCAGCTTGGGGGTGCTTAACACTGAAGCTTTCTTT.

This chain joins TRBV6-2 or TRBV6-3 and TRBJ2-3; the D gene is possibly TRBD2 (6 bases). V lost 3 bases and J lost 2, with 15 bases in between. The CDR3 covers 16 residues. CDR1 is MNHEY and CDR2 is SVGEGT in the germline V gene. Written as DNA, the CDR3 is TGTGCCAGCAGTTATAATGTGGCGGGAAACACAGATACGCAGTATTTT. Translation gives CASSYNVAGNTDTQYF.

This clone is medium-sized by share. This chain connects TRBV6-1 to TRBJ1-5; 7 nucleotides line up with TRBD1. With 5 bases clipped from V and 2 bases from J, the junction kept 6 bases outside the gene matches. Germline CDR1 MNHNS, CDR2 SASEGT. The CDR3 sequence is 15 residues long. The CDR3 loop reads CASSLSQGGNQPQHF. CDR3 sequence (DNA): TGTGCCAGCAGTTTGAGTCAGGGGGGCAATCAGCCCCAGCATTTT.

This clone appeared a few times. DNA of the CDR3: TGTGCCAGCATAGACAGGGGGGCCTATAATTCACCCCTCCACTTT. This codes for CASIDRGAYNSPLHF. The gene calls are TRBV6-1 and TRBJ1-6, with 9 bases that match TRBD1. Germline V CDR1 and CDR2: MNHNS, SASEGT. The CDR3 length is 15 residues. With V trimmed by 7 bases and J by 2 bases, 3 bases remained unmatched.

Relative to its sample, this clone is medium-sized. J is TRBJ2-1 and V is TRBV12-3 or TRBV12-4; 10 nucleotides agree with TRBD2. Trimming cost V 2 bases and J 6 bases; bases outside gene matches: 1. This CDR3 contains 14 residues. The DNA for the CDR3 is TGTGCCAGCAGTTTACTAGCGGGAGTCAATGAGCAGTTCTTC. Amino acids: CASSLLAGVNEQFF.